The 20 T cell receptor beta chains below all came from one sample that was sequenced in a study of blood T cell repertoires in COVID-19. The repertoire was sequenced with immunoSEQ multiplex PCR; TCRdb's copy has only in-frame clones and lacks some. The table records about 49,000 clones, 68% of them present only once. Sequenced: peripheral blood. These receptors were taken from a woman aged 70 to 79 with acute or convalescent COVID-19.

This clone showed up just once. The rearrangement joins TRBV10-3 to TRBJ2-7, with D possibly being TRBD2 (6 bases). CDR3 size: 12 residues. V was cut by 6 bases and J by 4 bases, with 10 bases left in between. Germline V CDR1 and CDR2: ENHRY, SYGVKD. CDR3 region: CAIRTGDYEQYF. In nucleotides, the CDR3 is TGTGCCATCAGGACGGGGGATTACGAGCAGTACTTC.

This clone showed up many times. The J gene is TRBJ2-7, the V gene TRBV4-3; D not certain. This CDR3 region has 14 residues. From germline, CDR1 is LGHNA and CDR2 YSLEER. V was shortened by 0 bases and J by 6 bases, with 12 bases between the two germline ends. The DNA for the CDR3 is TGCGCCAGCAGCCAAGACCAGAGTGAGGCCGAGCAGTACTTC. Translating it yields CASSQDQSEAEQYF.

The chain couples TRBV19 to TRBJ2-2; D gene unclear. The CDR3 runs to 14 residues. The ends were cut back, 6 bases at V and 5 bases at J, with 13 bases in the middle. Germline V lookup: CDR1 LNHDA, CDR2 SQIVND (reference sequence). CDR3 nucleotide sequence: TGTGCCAGTAGAGGCCAACAGTTAACCGGGGAGCTGTTTTTT. It encodes CASRGQQLTGELFF.

The chain combines TRBV7-3 with TRBJ2-1, with D possibly matching TRBD2 (6 bases). This CDR3 spans 15 amino acids. CDR1 is SGHTA and CDR2 is FQGTGA in the germline V gene. V lost 5 bases to trimming and J lost 0 bases, with 11 bases between them. CDR3 sequence: CASSPDYRSYNEQFF. The CDR3 DNA sequence: TGTGCCAGCAGCCCGGACTACCGCTCCTACAATGAGCAGTTCTTC.

The genes are TRBV7-2 and TRBJ2-3; 7 bases are shared with TRBD2. J lost 0 bases, V lost 3 bases, and 3 bases had no gene match. The V gene's germline CDR1 is SGHTA and CDR2 FQGNSA. The CDR3 covers 15 residues. CDR3 DNA sequence: TGTGCCAGCAGCTTTGGCGGGGGTAGCACAGATACGCAGTATTTT. Amino acid sequence: CASSFGGGSTDTQYF.

This chain connects TRBV6-5 to TRBJ2-7; 11 bases are a match to TRBD2. The germline V gene has CDR1 MNHEY and CDR2 SVGAGI. This CDR3 has 15 residues. Losses at the gene ends were 0 bases for V and 6 bases for J; bases not matched to a gene: 4. CDR3 DNA sequence: TGTGCCAGCAGTTACTCGATCGGGACTAGCGGCGAGCAGTACTTC. It translates to CASSYSIGTSGEQYF.

The CDR3 reads CASRLQRGGRGDTQYF. CDR3 nucleotides: TGTGCCAGCAGACTGCAGCGGGGGGGCCGGGGAGATACGCAGTATTTT. The V and J genes are TRBV2 and TRBJ2-3, with 10 bases identical to TRBD2. V trimming: 6 bases; J trimming: 5 bases; junction bases outside the gene matches: 11. The CDR3 has 16 amino acids. Germline CDR1 is SNHLY and CDR2 is FYNNEI.

The CDR3 protein is CASSERSDSYEQYF. In DNA, the CDR3 is TGTGCCAGCAGTGAACGAAGCGATTCCTACGAGCAGTACTTC. The chain couples TRBV6-1 to TRBJ2-7; D uncertain. Germline lookup yields CDR1 MNHNS and CDR2 SASEGT. This CDR3 spans 14 amino acids. V was trimmed by 2 bases and J by 1 base, leaving 9 bases between them.

This chain connects TRBV5-1 to TRBJ2-2, with unresolved D. CDR3 length equals 14 residues. Germline loops: CDR1 SGHRS, CDR2 YFSETQ. V was clipped by 4 bases and J by 1 base, with 8 bases between them. The CDR3 region has the DNA TGCGCCAGCAGCCCCGCAGGGAACACCGGGGAGCTGTTTTTT. Translating gives CASSPAGNTGELFF.

The chain has TRBV4-1 and TRBJ2-7; weak D call: TRBD2 (6 bases). V was clipped by 0 bases and J by 5 bases, with 20 bases between them. The CDR3 loop spans 17 amino acids. The germline CDR1 and CDR2 sequences are MGHRA and YSYEKL. This CDR3 is CASSQEWRGGNQDEQYF. CDR3 DNA: TGCGCCAGCAGCCAAGAGTGGCGGGGTGGTAATCAGGACGAGCAGTACTTC.

This rearrangement joins TRBV18 to TRBJ1-2; possibly TRBD1 for D (5 bases). Trimming cost V 3 bases and J 11 bases, with 16 bases left between them. Germline assignment: CDR1 KGHSH and CDR2 LQKENI. The CDR3 sequence is 13 residues long. Here the CDR3 reads CASSPLGADTYTF. DNA of the CDR3: TGTGCCAGCTCACCCCTTGGGGCAGATACTTACACCTTC. The full variable domain, in which reference TRBV18 and TRBJ1-2 provide the parts outside the CDR3, is NAGVMQNPRHLVRRRGQEARLRCSPMKGHSHVYWYRQLPEEGLKFMVYLQKENIIDESGMPKERFSAEFPKEGPSILRIQQVVRGDSAAYFCASSPLGADTYTFGSGTRLTVV.

This clone has a count of ten or more. V usage is TRBV11-2 and J usage is TRBJ2-7, with D unresolved. The CDR3 loop spans 14 amino acids. V shed 4 bases and J shed 2 bases, with 12 bases lying between them. Germline assignment: CDR1 SGHAT and CDR2 FQNNGV. The CDR3: CASSSIRQAYEQYF. The CDR3 region has the DNA TGTGCCAGCAGCTCCATAAGGCAGGCCTACGAGCAGTACTTC.

This chain joins TRBV10-3 and TRBJ2-2, with D perhaps matching TRBD2 (6 bases). Germline CDR1 is ENHRY and CDR2 is SYGVKD. Trimming cost V 11 bases and J 5 bases, with 9 bases left between them. The CDR3 contains 11 residues. CDR3 in amino acids: CAARETGELFF. CDR3 coding DNA: TGTGCCGCTCGGGAGACCGGGGAGCTGTTTTTT.

The rearrangement links TRBV19 to TRBJ1-3, with D perhaps TRBD1 (6 bases). Per the germline V gene, CDR1 is LNHDA and CDR2 is SQIVND (reference sequence). The CDR3 is made up of 15 amino acids. Trimming cost V 6 bases and J 1 base, with 13 bases left between them. The CDR3: CASRGPTGSGNTIYF. Here the CDR3 DNA reads TGTGCCAGTAGGGGCCCGACAGGATCTGGAAACACCATATATTTT.

This clone has only one observation. This chain uses TRBV11-2 with TRBJ2-5, with 8 bases aligning to TRBD1. This CDR3 has 16 amino acids. V trimming: 7 bases; J trimming: 0 bases; junction bases outside the gene matches: 10. Germline CDR1 reads SGHAT; CDR2 reads FQNNGV. CDR3 in amino acids: CASTSRGQTNQETQYF. The CDR3 bases are TGTGCCAGCACCTCCAGGGGGCAAACCAACCAAGAGACCCAGTACTTC.

This rearrangement joins TRBV7-2 to TRBJ1-5; a possible D gene is TRBD1 (5 bases). In germline, CDR1 is SGHTA, CDR2 FQGNSA. CDR3 length: 13 amino acids. The germline V and J ends were trimmed by 1 base and 4 bases, with 5 bases remaining between them. This CDR3 reads CASSLDRNQPQHF. Here the CDR3 DNA reads TGTGCCAGCAGCTTAGACAGGAATCAGCCCCAGCATTTT.

V gene TRBV27 combines with J gene TRBJ2-5; no firm D call. From germline, CDR1 is MNHEY and CDR2 SMNVEV (reference sequence). The CDR3 has 14 amino acids. V was pared by 4 bases and J by 1 base, with 10 bases between. The CDR3 protein is CASSSPWAQETQYF. CDR3 coding DNA: TGTGCCAGCAGTTCCCCCTGGGCCCAAGAGACCCAGTACTTC.

V usage is TRBV6-5 and J usage is TRBJ2-7; a weak D match, TRBD2 (6 bases). From germline, CDR1 is MNHEY and CDR2 SVGAGI. Trimming cost V 7 bases and J 7 bases, with 14 bases left between them. CDR3 length: 12 residues. The CDR3 reads CASKGSGGEQYF. CDR3 nucleotide sequence: TGTGCCAGCAAGGGTAGCGGTGGGGAGCAGTACTTC.

The CDR3 DNA is TGTGCCAGCAGCTTGGGGGGGACTAGCACAGATACGCAGTATTTT. Translated: CASSLGGTSTDTQYF. The chain uses TRBV5-4 and TRBJ2-3; D perhaps matches TRBD2 (6 bases). The length of the CDR3 is 15 residues. Per the germline V gene, CDR1 is SGHNT and CDR2 is YYREEE (reference sequence). Trimming left V 0 bases short and J 0 bases short, with 8 bases between.

This clone came up a few times. The CDR3 DNA is TGTGCCAGCAGTGCACAGGGTATAGATGAGCAGTTCTTC. Translated: CASSAQGIDEQFF. V and J are TRBV2 and TRBJ2-1, with D tentatively TRBD1 (6 bases). Trimming removed 4 bases at V and 8 bases at J, with 12 bases between. Germline V lookup: CDR1 SNHLY, CDR2 FYNNEI. The CDR3 contains 13 residues.